Included here is one TCR beta chain sequence, with context. An end of the junction differs from the germline gene, which may be a read error. This sample is drawn from a study of sequential checkpoint blockade in melanoma. Measured with immunoSEQ multiplex PCR; TCRdb has only the in-frame clones, and not every one. The sample has some 11,000 clones; 60% to 80% are singletons. The CDR3 length is 12 residues. Germline CDR1 reads SQVTM; CDR2 reads ANQGSEA. This sample's treatment: randomized to nivolumab then ipilimumab (arm A) or the reverse (arm B). This specimen was CD8+ T cells sorted from blood (inferred from file names), taken from a patient given nivolumab and ipilimumab in sequence. This TCR came from a human donor with melanoma. The rearrangement joins TRBV29-1 to TRBJ1-2; the D gene is possibly TRBD1 (5 bases). DNA of the CDR3: TGCAGCGTTGAAGAAGGCAGGGAAAGGCCTGCCTTC. This encodes CSVEEGRERPAF.